These T cell receptor beta chains were read from a single sample in a study of blood T cell repertoires in COVID-19. Clones were read by immunoSEQ multiplex PCR, and TCRdb kept only the in-frame ones, dropping some. The data contain over 60,000 clones, 85% to 90% of them singletons. Material: peripheral blood. The receptors stem from a woman in her fifties or sixties with active COVID-19. CDR3s include the opening cysteine and the closing phenylalanine or tryptophan. The D gene is left open where the match is weak. Where a row states a size, it is once, few, many or the class of an expanded clone; other rows omit it.

v_call,d_call,j_call,clone_size,cdr3_aa,cdr3_nt
TRBV4-1,TRBD2,TRBJ2-3,NA,CASSQTRGGSGSGAVTQYF,TGCGCCAGCAGCCAAACCCGAGGCGGTAGCGGGAGCGGGGCGGTTACGCAGTATTTT
TRBV27,NA,TRBJ2-7,NA,CASSPLDRYEQYF,TGTGCCAGCAGTCCACTAGACCGCTACGAGCAGTACTTC
TRBV7-9,TRBD1,TRBJ2-7,NA,CASSFGADRLTSRYEQYF,TGTGCCAGCAGCTTTGGAGCGGACAGGTTAACGTCCCGCTACGAGCAGTACTTC
TRBV27,TRBD1,TRBJ2-3,NA,CASSLYARDRGPQSTDTQYF,TGTGCCAGCAGTTTATACGCCCGGGACAGGGGGCCTCAAAGCACAGATACGCAGTATTTT
TRBV7-8,NA,TRBJ1-3,NA,CASSLVSGTGNTIYF,TGTGCCAGCAGCTTAGTATCGGGGACTGGAAACACCATATATTTT
TRBV27,NA,TRBJ2-1,NA,CASSLWGDEQFF,TGTGCCAGCAGTTTATGGGGGGATGAGCAGTTCTTC
TRBV7-3,TRBD2,TRBJ2-1,NA,CASSLTGREGVDEQFF,TGTGCCAGCAGCTTAACGGGACGGGAGGGAGTGGATGAGCAGTTCTTC
TRBV27,NA,TRBJ2-5,NA,CASSRRGQETQYF,TGTGCCAGCTCCCGCCGGGGCCAAGAGACCCAGTACTTC
TRBV13,NA,TRBJ2-5,NA,CASSLVRGQETQYF,TGTGCCAGCAGCTTAGTTCGGGGGCAAGAGACCCAGTACTTC
TRBV19,NA,TRBJ2-2,NA,CASSMVTSHTGELFF,TGTGCCAGTAGTATGGTTACTAGCCACACCGGGGAGCTGTTTTTT
TRBV5-6,TRBD2,TRBJ2-5,NA,CASSSSGNVETQYF,TGTGCCAGCAGTAGTAGCGGGAACGTGGAGACCCAGTACTTC
TRBV7-2,TRBD1,TRBJ2-1,NA,CASSWLGRTGFYNEQFF,TGTGCCAGCAGCTGGCTAGGTAGGACAGGGTTCTACAATGAGCAGTTCTTC
TRBV7-9,TRBD2,TRBJ2-1,once,CASSLVGGLAGNEQFF,TGTGCCAGCAGCTTAGTTGGGGGACTAGCGGGCAATGAGCAGTTCTTC
TRBV7-9,TRBD1,TRBJ1-3,NA,CASSLVGRGPGGNTIYF,TGTGCCAGCAGCTTAGTTGGCAGGGGGCCTGGTGGAAACACCATATATTTT
TRBV2,TRBD1,TRBJ2-6,NA,CASNQGQRSGANVLTF,TGTGCCAGCAACCAGGGACAGCGCTCTGGGGCCAACGTCCTGACTTTC
TRBV7-6,NA,TRBJ1-6,once,CASSLDRGGISPLHF,TGTGCCAGCAGCTTAGACCGGGGAGGGATTTCACCCCTCCACTTT
TRBV9,NA,TRBJ2-7,NA,CASSPPGGSFYEQYF,TGTGCCAGCAGCCCACCGGGTGGCTCGTTCTACGAGCAGTACTTC
TRBV13,TRBD2,TRBJ2-1,NA,CASSPGLAPQLLNEQFF,TGTGCCAGCAGCCCCGGACTAGCACCCCAGCTTCTAAATGAGCAGTTCTTC
TRBV27,TRBD1,TRBJ2-7,NA,CASSRTGVMDEQYF,TGTGCCAGCAGTAGGACAGGGGTTATGGACGAGCAGTACTTC
TRBV9,TRBD2,TRBJ2-7,NA,CASSPGTSGMWEQYF,TGTGCCAGCAGCCCAGGGACTAGCGGGATGTGGGAGCAGTACTTC
TRBV7-9,TRBD2,TRBJ2-1,NA,CASGTKTLAGGSYNEQFF,TGTGCCAGCGGAACTAAGACGCTAGCGGGAGGCTCCTACAATGAGCAGTTCTTC
TRBV6-6,NA,TRBJ2-1,NA,CASSSLGEQFF,TGTGCCAGCAGTTCCCTCGGGGAGCAGTTCTTC
TRBV13,NA,TRBJ2-7,NA,CASSLGGTPEQYF,TGTGCCAGCAGCTTAGGTGGGACTCCCGAGCAGTACTTC
TRBV7-6,NA,TRBJ1-6,NA,CASSFQGSPLHF,TGTGCCAGCAGCTTTCAGGGGTCACCCCTCCACTTT
TRBV7-2,NA,TRBJ2-1,NA,CASSLAGELSYNEQFF,TGTGCCAGCAGCTTAGCGGGAGAGCTATCCTACAATGAGCAGTTCTTC
TRBV18,TRBD1,TRBJ2-3,few,CASSPTGGWTDTQYF,TGTGCCAGCTCACCAACAGGGGGCTGGACAGATACGCAGTATTTT
TRBV7-6,TRBD2,TRBJ2-3,NA,CASSKRTSGGPSTDTQYF,TGTGCCAGCAGCAAACGGACTAGCGGGGGACCAAGCACAGATACGCAGTATTTT
TRBV9,NA,TRBJ1-1,NA,CASSTMNTEAFF,TGTGCCAGTTCCACTATGAACACTGAAGCTTTCTTT
TRBV2,TRBD2,TRBJ2-1,NA,CASRGTSGRQFF,TGTGCCAGCAGGGGGACTAGCGGCCGGCAGTTCTTC
TRBV27,NA,TRBJ2-1,NA,CASSPLDSRTYNEQFF,TGTGCCAGCAGTCCGTTAGACTCGCGGACCTACAATGAGCAGTTCTTC
TRBV21-1,NA,TRBJ2-7,large,CASSKVGGAPEQYF,TGTGCCAGCAGCAAAGTTGGCGGTGCACCTGAGCAGTACTTC
TRBV7-8,NA,TRBJ2-2,few,CASSPPAGELFF,TGTGCCAGCAGCCCCCCCGCGGGGGAGCTGTTTTTT
TRBV19,TRBD1,TRBJ1-1,NA,CASSSRDRGRRNTEAFF,TGTGCCAGTAGTTCAAGGGACAGGGGTCGGAGGAACACTGAAGCTTTCTTT
TRBV10-3,TRBD1,TRBJ1-1,NA,CAGGTGNTEAFF,TGTGCCGGGGGGACAGGTAACACTGAAGCTTTCTTT
TRBV19,TRBD1,TRBJ1-4,NA,CASSSYVGQGTEKLFF,TGTGCCAGTAGTAGCTATGTTGGACAGGGAACGGAAAAACTGTTTTTT
TRBV28,NA,TRBJ2-7,NA,CASSPTAMLSYEQYF,TGTGCCAGCAGTCCGACAGCCATGCTCTCCTACGAGCAGTACTTC
TRBV6-5,TRBD1,TRBJ2-5,NA,CAILDRGILETQYF,TGTGCCATCCTAGACAGGGGGATTTTAGAGACCCAGTACTTC
TRBV5-4,TRBD1,TRBJ2-1,once,CASSDAGTGGREQFF,TGTGCCAGCAGCGATGCCGGGACAGGGGGAAGGGAGCAGTTCTTC
TRBV5-1,TRBD1,TRBJ1-3,NA,CASSWDSTGNTIYF,TGCGCCAGCAGCTGGGACAGTACTGGAAACACCATATATTTT
TRBV19,NA,TRBJ1-5,NA,CASSGREHSNQPQHF,TGTGCCAGTAGCGGCAGGGAACATAGCAATCAGCCCCAGCATTTT
TRBV27,NA,TRBJ2-2,few,CASRQWNTGELFF,TGTGCCAGCAGACAGTGGAACACCGGGGAGCTGTTTTTT
TRBV9,NA,TRBJ2-2,NA,CASSVDTGVYGGELFF,TGTGCCAGCAGCGTAGATACGGGAGTGTATGGCGGGGAGCTGTTTTTT
TRBV6-5,TRBD2,TRBJ2-1,NA,CASSGGRGFDNEQFF,TGTGCCAGCTCTGGCGGGAGGGGGTTTGACAATGAGCAGTTCTTC
TRBV3-1/TRBV3-2,TRBD1,TRBJ2-5,NA,CASSQGTGQETQYF,TGTGCCAGCAGCCAGGGGACAGGTCAAGAGACCCAGTACTTC
TRBV6-5,TRBD1,TRBJ1-3,NA,CASFEQGVIGNTIYF,TGTGCCAGCTTCGAACAGGGGGTAATAGGAAACACCATATATTTT
TRBV5-1,TRBD2,TRBJ2-7,NA,CASSLVAGTYEQYF,TGCGCCAGCAGCTTGGTAGCGGGTACCTACGAGCAGTACTTC
TRBV5-6,TRBD2,TRBJ2-1,NA,CASSLGVGRAPLEQFF,TGTGCCAGCAGCTTGGGGGTCGGGAGGGCCCCCCTTGAGCAGTTCTTC
TRBV7-3,TRBD1,TRBJ2-2,NA,CASSSTGTGNTGELFF,TGTGCCAGCAGCTCGACCGGGACAGGGAACACCGGGGAGCTGTTTTTT
TRBV18,TRBD1,TRBJ2-7,NA,CASSPPTGGGEQYF,TGTGCCAGCTCACCACCGACAGGGGGCGGCGAGCAGTACTTC
TRBV4-2,TRBD2,TRBJ2-1,NA,CASSQDLPGGGRAIFF,TGTGCCAGCAGCCAAGATCTCCCCGGGGGTGGGAGGGCCATATTCTTC
TRBV4-2,TRBD2,TRBJ2-1,NA,CASSQFSGRRVNEQFF,TGTGCCAGCAGCCAATTTAGCGGGAGGAGGGTCAATGAGCAGTTCTTC
TRBV5-4,TRBD2,TRBJ2-3,NA,CASSLEVLAGDFAINTQYF,TGTGCCAGCAGCTTGGAAGTCCTAGCGGGAGATTTCGCAATAAATACGCAGTATTTT
TRBV27,TRBD2,TRBJ2-1,NA,CASSPTSGRKTYNEQFF,TGTGCCAGCAGTCCGACTAGCGGGAGGAAAACCTACAATGAGCAGTTCTTC
TRBV27,TRBD2,TRBJ2-7,NA,CASSLSFPLAGGSEQYF,TGTGCCAGCAGTTTATCGTTTCCACTAGCGGGAGGTTCAGAGCAGTACTTC
TRBV19,NA,TRBJ1-2,once,CASRNQNYGYTF,TGTGCCAGTAGGAATCAGAACTATGGCTACACCTTC